A single sample is the source of the 15 T cell receptor beta chains below, sequenced in a study of T-cell memory formation after mild COVID-19. Via MiXCR, TCRdb re-called the 5' RACE reads, giving one row per CDR3 protein. The data show 300,000 to 400,000 distinct CDR3 sequences, over 10% seen once. The source material was PBMCs or a T cell subset sorted from them (not recorded which). The receptors here all came from a man younger than 30 who had mild COVID-19 (a few samples of this study predate the infection). Cell type and time point are not known.

This clonotype was counted between two and nine times. In DNA form, the CDR3 reads TGTGCCAGCAGTTTGACGCAGGGGGCGCAGTATTTT. The encoded protein is CASSLTQGAQYF. The chain uses TRBV27 and TRBJ2-3, with 7 bases identical to TRBD1. Trimming took 3 bases from V and 10 from J; bases not matched to a gene: 4. There are 12 residues in the CDR3. The germline CDR1 and CDR2 sequences are MNHEY and SMNVEV (reference sequence).

This clonotype showed up just a few times. The V and J genes are TRBV18 and TRBJ1-1; a possible D gene is TRBD1 (5 bases). CDR3 size: 17 residues. With 1 base removed from V and 0 bases from J, the gap between germline ends came to 15 bases. Germline V gene data show CDR1 as KGHSH and CDR2 as LQKENI. CDR3 coding DNA: TGTGCCAGCTCACCACGTCTTTCAGGGAGCTTGAACACTGAAGCTTTCTTT. Its translation: CASSPRLSGSLNTEAFF.

This clonotype was picked up a small number of times. The chain carries TRBV18 and TRBJ2-7; D unclear. CDR3 size: 13 residues. The germline V gene has CDR1 KGHSH and CDR2 LQKENI. V gave up 0 bases and J gave up 6 bases, with 9 bases separating them. The CDR3: CASSPPNGAEQYV. CDR3 DNA: TGTGCCAGCTCACCACCGAATGGCGCCGAGCAGTACGTC.

This chain links TRBV2 with TRBJ1-1, with D perhaps TRBD1 (5 bases). CDR1 and CDR2 (germline): SNHLY, FYNNEI. The V end was cut by 7 bases, the J end by 8 bases, with 14 bases between. The CDR3 contains 12 residues. Here the CDR3 DNA reads TGTGCCAGCATACGGACTGGGACCGAAGCTTTCTTT. Translated, it gives CASIRTGTEAFF.

The gene calls are TRBV11-2 and TRBJ1-1; D is unclear. The germline V gene has CDR1 SGHAT and CDR2 FQNNGV. The CDR3 extends over 12 amino acids. V shed 5 bases and J shed 8 bases, with 12 bases lying between them. CDR3 nucleotides: TGTGCCAGCAGCCTTATTGGCACCGAAGCTTTCTTT. It codes for CASSLIGTEAFF.

The J gene is TRBJ2-1, the V gene TRBV20-1; TRBD2 agrees at 10 bases. The CDR3 runs 15 residues. V trimming: 5 bases; J trimming: 4 bases; junction bases outside the gene matches: 8. CDR1 DFQATT and CDR2 SNEGSKA come from the germline V gene (reference sequence). This CDR3 is CSAGPSGGYYNEQFF. The CDR3 nucleotides are TGCAGTGCTGGCCCTAGCGGGGGATATTACAATGAGCAGTTCTTC.

This chain uses TRBV12-3 or TRBV12-4 with TRBJ1-2, with D unclear. The CDR3 loop spans 14 amino acids. V lost 5 bases, J lost 6 bases, and 16 bases lay in between. CDR3 nucleotides: TGTGCCAGCAGTCTGCAGATACTCGGGCATGGCTACACCTTC. Encoded protein: CASSLQILGHGYTF.

The V gene is TRBV15, the J gene TRBJ2-5; possible D gene TRBD2, 6 bases. Per the germline V gene, CDR1 is LNHNV and CDR2 is YYDKDF (reference sequence). The V gene lost 0 bases and the J gene lost 4 bases, with 12 bases spanning the gap. The CDR3 totals 15 residues. The CDR3 is CATSRDRGSGETQYF. The CDR3 DNA is TGTGCCACCAGCAGAGATCGGGGGAGTGGAGAGACCCAGTACTTC.

This clonotype was seen a few times. The CDR3 DNA reads as TGTGCCAGCTCACCGAGGACAGGAGACGAGCAGTACTTC. This sequence encodes CASSPRTGDEQYF. The V gene is TRBV18, the J gene TRBJ2-7; the match to TRBD1 covers 7 bases. This CDR3 has 13 amino acids. Per the germline V gene, CDR1 is KGHSH and CDR2 is LQKENI. V gave up 3 bases and J gave up 5 bases; unmatched junction bases: 4.

The chain employs TRBV7-3 and TRBJ2-2; D gene unclear. Germline values: CDR1 SGHTA, CDR2 FQGTGA. The CDR3 spans 15 residues. The germline V and J ends were trimmed by 0 bases and 2 bases, with 7 bases remaining between them. For the CDR3, the DNA is TGTGCCAGCAGCTTAACGAGGCCCAACACCGGGGAGCTGTTTTTT. It specifies CASSLTRPNTGELFF.

In its sample, this clonotype was seen a few times. V gene TRBV5-5 combines with J gene TRBJ2-6; tentatively, D is TRBD1 (6 bases). The V gene lost 0 bases and the J gene lost 0 bases, with 13 bases spanning the gap. CDR3 length: 18 amino acids. Germline loops: CDR1 SGHKS, CDR2 YYEKEE (reference sequence). CDR3 region: CASSLAAGESSGANVLTF. The CDR3 nucleotides read TGTGCCAGCAGCTTGGCCGCAGGGGAAAGCTCTGGGGCCAACGTCCTGACTTTC.

There are a few counts of this clonotype. V and J are TRBV11-2 and TRBJ2-3; unclear D gene. CDR3 length: 14 amino acids. V lost 6 bases and J lost 6, with 16 bases in between. Looked up from germline, CDR1 is SGHAT and CDR2 is FQNNGV. The CDR3 sequence is CASRVPGRADTQYF. For the CDR3, the DNA is TGTGCCAGCAGGGTGCCTGGACGGGCGGATACGCAGTATTTT. Complete variable domain (other parts from reference TRBV11-2 and TRBJ2-3): EAGVAQSPRYKIIEKRQSVAFWCNPISGHATLYWYQQILGQGPKLLIQFQNNGVVDDSQLPKDRFSAERLKGVDSTLKIQPAKLEDSAVYLCASRVPGRADTQYFGPGTRLTVL.

The chain combines TRBV20-1 with TRBJ2-7; no clear D gene. The CDR3 totals 13 residues. In germline, CDR1 is DFQATT, CDR2 SNEGSKA (reference sequence). V lost 6 bases and J 3 bases, leaving 15 bases between the germline ends. In DNA form, the CDR3 reads TGCAGTGCCGCCCCCTCCGGTGACTACGAGCAGTACGTC. Its translation is CSAAPSGDYEQYV.

This chain connects TRBV5-1 to TRBJ1-1; D remains ambiguous. Germline CDR1 reads SGHRS; CDR2 reads YFSETQ. This CDR3 is 14 amino acids long. V was cut by 1 base and J by 2 bases, with 9 bases left in between. This CDR3 is CASSLTGYNTEAFF. Written as DNA, the CDR3 is TGCGCCAGCAGCTTGACGGGATATAACACTGAAGCTTTCTTT.

The chain recombines TRBV7-2 with TRBJ2-3; D is perhaps TRBD2 (6 bases). The germline V gene encodes CDR1 SGHTA and CDR2 FQGNSA. The V gene lost 2 bases and the J gene lost 5 bases, with 11 bases spanning the gap. This CDR3 is 14 amino acids long. The CDR3 DNA reads as TGTGCCAGCAGCTTATTAGGTAGCGGAGATACGCAGTATTTT. Translated: CASSLLGSGDTQYF.